This entry lists 9 T cell receptor beta chains sequenced from one sample in a study of T cell responses to AZD1222 COVID-19 vaccine. Sequenced by immunoSEQ multiplex PCR; TCRdb stores in-frame clones only, minus some. Of over 65,000 clones listed, around 90% are singletons. The source material was peripheral blood, sampled on day 0 of AZD1222 vaccination. The receptors were sampled from an adult in good health.

The chain employs TRBV7-9 and TRBJ1-3, with D unclear. The CDR3 has 14 amino acids. V was trimmed by 5 bases and J by 0 bases, leaving 8 bases between them. Germline V lookup: CDR1 SEHNR, CDR2 FQNEAQ (reference sequence). The CDR3 loop is CASSLSISGNTIYF. The DNA of the CDR3 is TGTGCCAGCAGCCTTAGCATCTCTGGAAACACCATATATTTT.

The chain recombines TRBV24-1 with TRBJ2-1, with D perhaps given as TRBD1 or TRBD2 (5 bases each). V lost 3 bases to trimming and J lost 9 bases, with 17 bases between them. The CDR3 contains 15 residues. Germline CDR1 reads KGHDR; CDR2 reads SFDVKD. CDR3 DNA sequence: TGTGCCACCAGTGATCCGGGACGGCCGGGCGGTGAGCAGTTCTTC. Its protein is CATSDPGRPGGEQFF.

Only a few counts were recorded for this clone. This rearrangement joins TRBV5-1 to TRBJ1-1; D is unresolved. There are 13 residues in the CDR3. CDR1 SGHRS and CDR2 YFSETQ come from the germline V gene. With 4 bases removed from V and 1 base from J, the gap between germline ends came to 8 bases. CDR3 bases: TGCGCCAGCAGCGGAGGGTGGAACACTGAAGCTTTCTTT. Translation gives CASSGGWNTEAFF.

The J gene is TRBJ1-6, the V gene TRBV28; weak D call: TRBD1 (5 bases). CDR1 and CDR2 (germline): MDHEN, SYDVKM. The V and J ends lost 7 bases and 0 bases respectively, with 13 bases between them. CDR3 length: 16 amino acids. The CDR3 region is CASKAGLSSYNSPLHF. The CDR3 region has the DNA TGTGCCAGCAAGGCGGGGCTAAGCTCCTATAATTCACCCCTCCACTTT.

V usage is TRBV9 and J usage is TRBJ2-3, with D perhaps matching TRBD1 (5 bases). V lost 3 bases, J lost 0 bases, and 8 bases lay in between. The CDR3 runs 14 residues. Germline V gene sequence: CDR1 SGDLS, CDR2 YYNGEE. The DNA for the CDR3 is TGTGCCAGCAGCGAAGGGGAAAGCACAGATACGCAGTATTTT. This encodes CASSEGESTDTQYF.

This clone was detected only a few times. The V call is TRBV7-2, the J call TRBJ1-5; D is uncertain. The germline V gene has CDR1 SGHTA and CDR2 FQGNSA. Trimming took off 1 base at V and 4 bases at J, with 11 bases between the two ends. This CDR3 region has 15 residues. CDR3: CASSLVHGQNQPQHF. The CDR3 nucleotides are TGTGCCAGCAGCTTAGTACACGGCCAGAATCAGCCCCAGCATTTT.

The count of this clone is one. The J gene is TRBJ1-2, the V gene TRBV13, with TRBD1 matching over 7 bases. Germline CDR1 PRHDT, CDR2 FYEKMQ (reference sequence). The CDR3 runs to 16 residues. V shed 0 bases, J shed 8 bases, and the junction held 12 bases outside the gene matches. The CDR3 nucleotides read TGTGCCAGCAGCTTAGGCCATCGGGACAGATCGGGCGGCTACACCTTC. It is translated as CASSLGHRDRSGGYTF.

CDR3 bases: TGTGCCAGCACCCCTAGCGGGGGAAATACGCAGTATTTT. Protein product: CASTPSGGNTQYF. V gene TRBV3-1 (or the pseudogene TRBV3-2) combines with J gene TRBJ2-3, with TRBD2 matching over 10 bases. Germline assignment: CDR1 LGHDT and CDR2 YNNKEL (reference sequence). V lost 7 bases and J lost 7; bases outside the gene matches: 5. This CDR3 is 13 amino acids long.

A single count supports this clone. This rearrangement joins TRBV28 to TRBJ2-7; D tentatively reads TRBD1 or TRBD2 (7 bases each). The CDR3 totals 15 residues. Per the germline V gene, CDR1 is MDHEN and CDR2 is SYDVKM. V lost 3 bases and J lost 4, with 16 bases in between. Here the CDR3 DNA reads TGTGCCAGCAGTTTCGTGGCAGGGGGGGCATACGAGCAGTACTTC. Residues: CASSFVAGGAYEQYF.